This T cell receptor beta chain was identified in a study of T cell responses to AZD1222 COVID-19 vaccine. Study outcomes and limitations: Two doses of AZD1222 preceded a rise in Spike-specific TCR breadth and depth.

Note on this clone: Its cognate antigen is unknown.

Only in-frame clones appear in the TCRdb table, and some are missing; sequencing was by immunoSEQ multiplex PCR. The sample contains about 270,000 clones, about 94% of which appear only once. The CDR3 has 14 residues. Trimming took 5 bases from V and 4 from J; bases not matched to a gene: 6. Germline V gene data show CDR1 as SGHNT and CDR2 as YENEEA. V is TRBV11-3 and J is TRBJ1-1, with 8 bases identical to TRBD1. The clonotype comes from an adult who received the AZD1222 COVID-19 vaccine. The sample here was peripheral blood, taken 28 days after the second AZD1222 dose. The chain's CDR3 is CASSTGQGSTEAFF. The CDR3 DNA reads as TGTGCCAGCAGCACCGGACAGGGCAGCACTGAAGCTTTCTTT.